The entry below gives a single T cell receptor (beta chain) sequence along with its context. Using immunoSEQ multiplex PCR, the repertoire was profiled, and TCRdb retains in-frame clones only, with some absent. There are about 210,000 clones in the sample; approximately 90% occur only once, and just under 25% lies in the top ten. These data originate in a study of blood T cell repertoires in COVID-19. The clonotype originates from a middle-aged woman in a cohort exposed to, infected with or recovered from COVID-19 (not recorded which). Source material: PBMCs or T cells enriched from blood (not recorded which).

The CDR3 DNA sequence: TGCGCCAGCAGCCGCGGCGGACAGCCTGGGTATGGCTACACCTTC. Its protein is CASSRGGQPGYGYTF. The rearrangement joins TRBV5-1 to TRBJ1-2, with D maybe TRBD1 (6 bases). CDR1 is SGHRS, CDR2 YFSETQ, per germline. The CDR3 runs 15 residues. V gave up 4 bases and J gave up 5 bases, with 18 bases separating them.